Following are 26 T cell receptor beta chains from one sample sequenced in a study of blood T cell repertoires in COVID-19. This table comes from immunoSEQ multiplex PCR, and its TCRdb copy is limited to in-frame clones, with some not included. The sample carries 250,000 to 300,000 clones, over 85% recorded once. The sample consisted of peripheral blood. All receptors come from a woman in her thirties with COVID-19, enrolled during active disease.

The chain links TRBV19 to TRBJ2-3; tentative D call: TRBD2 (5 bases). The CDR3 totals 15 residues. Trimming removed 6 bases at V and 0 bases at J, with 13 bases between. Germline-derived CDR1 and CDR2 are LNHDA and SQIVND (reference sequence). The CDR3 here is CASRPFSGSTDTQYF. In DNA, the CDR3 is TGTGCCAGTAGACCATTTTCGGGGAGCACAGATACGCAGTATTTT.

The chain joins TRBV28 to TRBJ2-7, with TRBD1 as a possible D gene (5 bases). This CDR3 has 13 amino acids. The ends were cut back, 8 bases at V and 2 bases at J, with 13 bases in the middle. Germline CDR1 MDHEN, CDR2 SYDVKM. In DNA form, the CDR3 reads TGTGCCAGCGGTGGACACGCACCCTACGAGCAGTACTTC. It encodes CASGGHAPYEQYF.

The CDR3 DNA sequence: TGTGCCAGCAGCTCCGACAGGGCAAATTCACCCCTCCACTTT. Its translation: CASSSDRANSPLHF. V gene TRBV5-5 combines with J gene TRBJ1-6; 7 bases agree with TRBD1. The ends lost 3 bases at V and 7 bases at J; junction bases unmatched: 4. The CDR3 is made up of 14 amino acids. Germline V gene data show CDR1 as SGHKS and CDR2 as YYEKEE (reference sequence). Full variable domain (rest looked up from reference TRBV5-5 and TRBJ1-6): DAGVTQSPTHLIKTRGQQVTLRCSPISGHKSVSWYQQVLGQGPQFIFQYYEKEERGRGNFPDRFSARQFPNYSSELNVNALLLGDSALYLCASSSDRANSPLHFGNGTRLTVT.

The chain has TRBV5-5 and TRBJ1-1; D might be TRBD1 (5 bases). CDR1 is SGHKS, CDR2 YYEKEE, per germline (reference sequence). This CDR3 spans 13 amino acids. V lost 1 base and J lost 7, with 11 bases in between. The chain's CDR3 is CASSLMGPGEAFF. The CDR3 nucleotides read TGTGCCAGCAGCTTGATGGGGCCCGGTGAAGCTTTCTTT.

The chain joins TRBV2 to TRBJ2-1, with TRBD2 matching 7 bases. J gave up 6 bases and V 8 bases, and 10 bases lay outside the gene matches. Germline V gene lookup returns CDR1 SNHLY and CDR2 FYNNEI. The CDR3 has 14 amino acids. CDR3 in DNA: TGTGCCAGCTTTGGACTAGGGGAAACCAATGAGCAGTTCTTC. It specifies CASFGLGETNEQFF. Looking up the rest from reference TRBV2 and TRBJ2-1 gives the full variable domain: EPEVTQTPSHQVTQMGQEVILRCVPISNHLYFYWYRQILGQKVEFLVSFYNNEISEKSEIFDDQFSVERPDGSNFTLKIRSTKLEDSAMYFCASFGLGETNEQFFGPGTRLTVL.

This rearrangement joins TRBV25-1 to TRBJ2-1; 12 positions agree with TRBD1. Germline V gives CDR1 MGHDK, CDR2 SYGVNS. After removal of 3 bases from V and 5 bases from J, the junction contained 5 bases not matched to a gene. The CDR3 loop spans 16 amino acids. The CDR3 sequence is CASSDPGTGGNNEQFF. CDR3 in DNA: TGTGCCAGCAGTGACCCCGGGACAGGGGGCAACAATGAGCAGTTCTTC.

The CDR3 DNA is TGTGCCAGCAGCCTCTTTAGCGGGGGTTCCTACGAGCAGTACTTC. Residues: CASSLFSGGSYEQYF. This rearrangement joins TRBV5-4 to TRBJ2-7; 9 positions agree with TRBD2. Germline V CDR1 and CDR2: SGHNT, YYREEE (reference sequence). CDR3 length equals 15 residues. Germline trimming cut 4 bases from V and 1 base from J; bases unmatched to any gene: 6.

The chain has TRBV6-5 and TRBJ1-5, with TRBD1 matching over 7 bases. The CDR3 contains 15 residues. V lost 7 bases to trimming and J lost 4 bases; unmatched junction nucleotides: 10. CDR1 is MNHEY, CDR2 SVGAGI, per germline. Here the CDR3 reads CASTYVQGRNQPQHF. CDR3 nucleotide sequence: TGTGCCAGCACCTATGTACAGGGGAGGAATCAGCCCCAGCATTTT.

This chain uses TRBV4-2 with TRBJ2-5, with D tentatively TRBD2 (6 bases). V gave up 0 bases and J gave up 7 bases, with 15 bases separating them. The CDR3 runs to 15 residues. Germline V lookup: CDR1 LGHNA, CDR2 YNFKEQ. For the CDR3, the DNA is TGTGCCAGCAGCCAAGAAAGGGACCGGGGGTGGACCCAGTACTTC. Translated, it gives CASSQERDRGWTQYF.

This sequence joins TRBV7-8 and TRBJ2-7; maybe TRBD1 (5 bases). V was pared by 1 base and J by 2 bases, with 9 bases between. This CDR3 contains 14 residues. In germline, CDR1 is SGHVS, CDR2 FQNEAQ. The CDR3 DNA is TGTGCCAGCAGCTTAGGCGACAGCCCCTACGAGCAGTACTTC. Translating it yields CASSLGDSPYEQYF.

The rearrangement joins TRBV3-1 (or the pseudogene TRBV3-2) to TRBJ2-5, with 12 bases aligning to TRBD2. CDR3 size: 15 residues. The ends lost 4 bases at V and 5 bases at J; junction bases unmatched: 5. Germline CDR1 reads LGHDT; CDR2 reads YNNKEL (reference sequence). CDR3 coding DNA: TGTGCCAGCAGCCTGCTAGCGGGGGGGAGTGAGACCCAGTACTTC. This gives the protein CASSLLAGGSETQYF.

The J gene is TRBJ2-1, the V gene TRBV5-4, with 9 bases identical to TRBD2. The V segment lost 4 bases and the J segment 7 bases; nucleotides outside the gene matches: 15. The CDR3 covers 17 residues. Germline lookup yields CDR1 SGHNT and CDR2 YYREEE (reference sequence). The CDR3 coding sequence is TGTGCCAGCAGCCCAGACCGTAGGACTAGCGTTTTGAATGAGCAGTTCTTC. Its protein product is CASSPDRRTSVLNEQFF.

The chain recombines TRBV11-1 with TRBJ2-7, with 9 bases fitting TRBD1. The germline V gene encodes CDR1 SGHAT and CDR2 FQDESV (reference sequence). V was clipped by 4 bases and J by 4 bases; unmatched bases: 5. This CDR3 contains 14 residues. In nucleotides, the CDR3 is TGTGCCAGCAGCTCTAGGACAGGGGAGTACGAGCAGTACTTC. It translates to CASSSRTGEYEQYF. Based on the CDR3 plus reference TRBV11-1 and TRBJ2-7, the full variable domain is EAEVAQSPRYKITEKSQAVAFWCDPISGHATLYWYRQILGQGPELLVQFQDESVVDDSQLPKDRFSAERLKGVDSTLKIQPAELGDSAMYLCASSSRTGEYEQYFGPGTRLTVT.

The chain is built from TRBV5-1 and TRBJ1-1; 7 bases map to TRBD1. The germline V gene encodes CDR1 SGHRS and CDR2 YFSETQ. Trimming took 2 bases from V and 0 from J; bases not matched to a gene: 7. The CDR3 consists of 16 residues. Here the CDR3 reads CASSLGWTGLNTEAFF. CDR3 DNA sequence: TGCGCCAGCAGCTTAGGTTGGACAGGACTGAACACTGAAGCTTTCTTT.

The chain recombines TRBV5-1 with TRBJ1-2; maybe TRBD1 (6 bases). Germline V lookup: CDR1 SGHRS, CDR2 YFSETQ. Trimming removed 0 bases from V and 3 bases from J, with 15 bases in between. CDR3 length: 16 residues. The DNA of the CDR3 is TGCGCCAGCAGCTTGGGGTATGGACAGAACCACTATGGCTACACCTTC. This sequence encodes CASSLGYGQNHYGYTF.

This chain joins TRBV27 and TRBJ2-5; weak D call: TRBD1 (6 bases). Germline V gene lookup returns CDR1 MNHEY and CDR2 SMNVEV (reference sequence). Trimming removed 7 bases from V and 3 bases from J, with 18 bases in between. The CDR3 consists of 15 residues. CDR3 coding DNA: TGTGCCAGCAACCTCTATCCCGGGACAAAAGAGACCCAGTACTTC. This codes for CASNLYPGTKETQYF.

As DNA, the CDR3 is TGCGCCAGCACCCTACTAGCGGGGGGGAACGGCGGTGAGCAGTTCTTC. It translates to CASTLLAGGNGGEQFF. The chain combines TRBV5-1 with TRBJ2-1; 13 bases map to TRBD2. V was clipped by 6 bases and J by 9 bases; unmatched bases: 12. The CDR3 has 16 amino acids. CDR1 is SGHRS and CDR2 is YFSETQ in the germline V gene.

V is TRBV6-5 and J is TRBJ2-7; perhaps TRBD2 as D (5 bases). This CDR3 contains 13 residues. Per the germline V gene, CDR1 is MNHEY and CDR2 is SVGAGI. The germline V and J ends were trimmed by 10 bases and 2 bases, with 15 bases remaining between them. The CDR3 reads CATIGDYPYEQYF. The CDR3 nucleotides read TGTGCCACCATCGGGGATTACCCCTACGAGCAGTACTTC.

This sequence joins TRBV29-1 and TRBJ2-1; 9 nucleotides match TRBD1. CDR3 length equals 14 residues. CDR1 is SQVTM and CDR2 is ANQGSEA in the germline V gene. Trimming cost V 1 base and J 8 bases; bases outside gene matches: 6. The CDR3 DNA sequence: TGCAGCGTTGAAGTCCCGGGACAGGGCTATGAGCAGTTCTTC. The encoded protein is CSVEVPGQGYEQFF.

This chain uses TRBV6-1 with TRBJ2-5, with D perhaps TRBD1 (6 bases). This CDR3 has 16 amino acids. Between the trimmed V and J ends, which lost 0 bases and 1 base, there was a span of 12 bases. Per the germline V gene, CDR1 is MNHNS and CDR2 is SASEGT. The CDR3 bases are TGTGCCAGCAGTGAAGCCGTCAGGGGAGTCCAAGAGACCCAGTACTTC. It specifies CASSEAVRGVQETQYF.

The chain employs TRBV10-3 and TRBJ2-7; possible D gene TRBD2, 5 bases. Germline V gene sequence: CDR1 ENHRY, CDR2 SYGVKD. V was pared by 2 bases and J by 3 bases, with 11 bases between. The CDR3 covers 14 residues. The CDR3 spells CAISERIGIYEQYF. CDR3 nucleotides: TGTGCCATCAGTGAGAGAATCGGGATCTACGAGCAGTACTTC.

This chain links TRBV6-5 with TRBJ1-1; D is unresolved. This CDR3 has 14 residues. V was pared by 0 bases and J by 7 bases, with 12 bases between. Germline CDR1 and CDR2: MNHEY and SVGAGI. The CDR3 DNA reads TGTGCCAGCAGTTACTCGAAACAGTCCAATGAAGCTTTCTTT. It yields the protein CASSYSKQSNEAFF.

The chain joins TRBV11-2 to TRBJ1-5; weak D call: TRBD1 (5 bases). V shed 5 bases and J shed 4 bases, with 21 bases lying between them. The CDR3 loop spans 17 amino acids. Looked up from germline, CDR1 is SGHAT and CDR2 is FQNNGV. The CDR3 sequence is CASSTRSGPAGNQPQHF. CDR3 DNA sequence: TGTGCCAGCAGCACACGCTCCGGGCCGGCAGGGAATCAGCCCCAGCATTTT.

The rearrangement joins TRBV9 to TRBJ2-3, with D tentatively TRBD2 (5 bases). CDR3 length: 13 amino acids. Trimming left V 0 bases short and J 4 bases short, with 6 bases between. CDR1 and CDR2 (germline): SGDLS, YYNGEE. The CDR3 DNA follows: TGTGCCAGCAGCGTAGTGAGGGCAGATACGCAGTATTTT. Encoded protein: CASSVVRADTQYF.

The chain carries TRBV11-2 and TRBJ1-2, with TRBD1 identical over 8 bases. The ends lost 0 bases at V and 4 bases at J; junction bases unmatched: 7. Germline V CDR1 and CDR2: SGHAT, FQNNGV. The CDR3 consists of 16 residues. The CDR3 nucleotides are TGTGCCAGCAGCTTAGATCCTACAGGGGGACCCTATGGCTACACCTTC. This encodes CASSLDPTGGPYGYTF.

CDR3 residues: CASSAGFNLNTEAFF. As DNA, the CDR3 is TGTGCCAGTAGTGCGGGGTTCAATTTGAACACTGAAGCTTTCTTT. The V call is TRBV19, the J call TRBJ1-1; no firm D call. The CDR3 has 15 amino acids. With 5 bases removed from V and 0 bases from J, the gap between germline ends came to 13 bases. The germline V gene encodes CDR1 LNHDA and CDR2 SQIVND (reference sequence). Drawing the rest from reference TRBV19 and TRBJ1-1, the complete variable domain is DGGITQSPKYLFRKEGQNVTLSCEQNLNHDAMYWYRQDPGQGLRLIYYSQIVNDFQKGDIAEGYSVSREKKESFPLTVTSAQKNPTAFYLCASSAGFNLNTEAFFGQGTRLTVV.